This T cell receptor beta chain is drawn from a study of glioma-infiltrating T cells. This clonotype has only one observation. Antigen unknown. The junction differs from germline at one of its ends, possibly a read error. Study-wide results and caveats: Tissue and blood shared very few CDR3 sequences.

The iRepertoire nested amplicon-rescue multiplex PCR amplified TCR alpha and beta CDR3s from RNA. For one-step reverse transcription and amplification, roughly 85-450 ng of tissue mRNA or PBMC total RNA was used. MiXCR, run by TCRdb on the multiplex PCR reads, gives a single entry per CDR3 protein. The sample records some 190,000 distinct CDR3 sequences, around 30% being singletons. The CDR3 consists of 15 residues. Germline loops: CDR1 MNHEY, CDR2 SVGEGT. This receptor was identified in a human donor with low-grade glioma or glioblastoma, undergoing nonglioma brain surgery, or in good health (not recorded which). This chain uses TRBV6-2 or TRBV6-3 with TRBJ2-3; D remains ambiguous. The sequenced sample consisted of glioma tissue, nonneoplastic brain tissue, or PBMCs (not recorded which). CDR3 sequence (DNA): TGTGCCAGCAGTTACGTGGGCCCCCCAGCAGATTCGCAGTATTTT. Protein sequence: CASSYVGPPADSQYF.